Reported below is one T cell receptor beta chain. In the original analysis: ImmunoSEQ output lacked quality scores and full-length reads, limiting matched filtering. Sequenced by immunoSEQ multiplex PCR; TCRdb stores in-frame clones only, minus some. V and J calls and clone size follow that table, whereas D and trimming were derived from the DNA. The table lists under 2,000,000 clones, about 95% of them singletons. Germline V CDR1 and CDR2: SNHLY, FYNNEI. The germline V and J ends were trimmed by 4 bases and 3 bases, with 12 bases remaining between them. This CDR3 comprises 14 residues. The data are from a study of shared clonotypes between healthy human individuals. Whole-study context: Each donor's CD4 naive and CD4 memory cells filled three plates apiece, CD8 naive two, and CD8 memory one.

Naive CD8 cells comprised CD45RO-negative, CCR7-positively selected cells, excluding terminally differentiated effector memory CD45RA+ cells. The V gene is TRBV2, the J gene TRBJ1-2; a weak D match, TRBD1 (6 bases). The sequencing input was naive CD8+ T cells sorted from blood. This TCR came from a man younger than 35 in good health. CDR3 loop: CASSVAGEHYGYTF. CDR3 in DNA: TGTGCCAGCAGTGTTGCAGGGGAGCACTATGGCTACACCTTC.